The rows below give T cell receptor beta chains drawn from one sample of a study of beta chain features in type 1 diabetes. Libraries were prepared by immunoSEQ multiplex PCR; TCRdb keeps only in-frame clonotypes and omits some of them. This table holds 250,000 to 400,000 clones, less than 15% found once. What was sequenced was central memory CD4+ T cells from blood. These receptors all come from a young man in good health. Both conserved end residues are part of each CDR3. D genes are given only for firm matches. Only some rows state a clone size, as once, few, many or a class for expanded clones.

d_call: .
j_call: TRBJ1-2
cdr3_length: 14
v_call: TRBV30
clone_size: .
cdr3_aa: CAWTGGQLHYGYTF
cdr3_nt: TGTGCCTGGACCGGCGGACAGCTACACTATGGCTACACCTTC

d_call: .
j_call: TRBJ2-7
cdr3_length: 14
v_call: TRBV28
clone_size: many
cdr3_aa: CASRGSGDSYEQYF
cdr3_nt: TGTGCCAGCAGGGGGTCAGGGGACTCCTACGAGCAGTACTTC

d_call: .
j_call: TRBJ1-4
cdr3_length: 13
v_call: TRBV30
clone_size: .
cdr3_aa: CAWSVRGAEKLFF
cdr3_nt: TGTGCCTGGAGTGTTCGGGGGGCGGAAAAACTGTTTTTT

d_call: .
j_call: TRBJ2-5
cdr3_length: 15
v_call: TRBV5-4
clone_size: few
cdr3_aa: CASSRQAGGLVTQYF
cdr3_nt: TGTGCCAGCAGCAGACAAGCTGGGGGATTGGTGACCCAGTACTTC

d_call: TRBD1
j_call: TRBJ1-4
cdr3_length: 15
v_call: TRBV7-2
clone_size: .
cdr3_aa: CASSLARGRNEKLFF
cdr3_nt: TGTGCCAGCAGCTTAGCCAGGGGGCGGAATGAAAAACTGTTTTTT

d_call: .
j_call: TRBJ2-1
cdr3_length: 14
v_call: TRBV11-3
clone_size: .
cdr3_aa: CASSLAQRPNEQFF
cdr3_nt: TGTGCCAGCAGCTTAGCGCAGCGTCCCAACGAGCAGTTCTTC

d_call: TRBD1
j_call: TRBJ2-5
cdr3_length: 15
v_call: TRBV7-2
clone_size: few
cdr3_aa: CASSHEMGGQGSQYF
cdr3_nt: TGTGCCAGCAGCCATGAGATGGGGGGACAGGGTTCACAGTACTTC

d_call: TRBD1
j_call: TRBJ1-6
cdr3_length: 14
v_call: TRBV9
clone_size: .
cdr3_aa: CASSARDSHSPLHF
cdr3_nt: TGTGCCAGCAGCGCCCGGGACAGTCATTCACCCCTCCACTTT

d_call: .
j_call: TRBJ1-2
cdr3_length: 13
v_call: TRBV30
clone_size: few
cdr3_aa: CAWNDPTFGGYTF
cdr3_nt: TGTGCCTGGAATGACCCCACATTTGGTGGCTACACCTTC

d_call: .
j_call: TRBJ2-3
cdr3_length: 14
v_call: TRBV2
clone_size: few
cdr3_aa: CASSEATHTDTQYF
cdr3_nt: TGTGCCAGCAGTGAAGCGACCCACACAGATACGCAGTATTTT

d_call: .
j_call: TRBJ2-6
cdr3_length: 16
v_call: TRBV19
clone_size: .
cdr3_aa: CASSREGLSGANVLTF
cdr3_nt: TGTGCCAGTAGTAGAGAGGGACTCTCTGGGGCCAACGTCCTGACTTTC

d_call: .
j_call: TRBJ2-3
cdr3_length: 15
v_call: TRBV7-2
clone_size: .
cdr3_aa: CASSRSIANTDTQYF
cdr3_nt: TGTGCCAGCAGCCGCAGTATAGCAAACACAGATACGCAGTATTTT

d_call: .
j_call: TRBJ1-2
cdr3_length: 13
v_call: TRBV28
clone_size: .
cdr3_aa: CASRGTGISGYTF
cdr3_nt: TGTGCCAGCAGAGGTACGGGGATTAGTGGCTACACCTTC

d_call: .
j_call: TRBJ1-3
cdr3_length: 15
v_call: TRBV5-4
clone_size: once
cdr3_aa: CASSLTGSSGNTIYF
cdr3_nt: TGTGCCAGCAGCTTGACAGGGAGCTCTGGAAACACCATATATTTT

d_call: .
j_call: TRBJ2-5
cdr3_length: 13
v_call: TRBV7-2
clone_size: .
cdr3_aa: CATRGAGSETQYF
cdr3_nt: TGTGCCACCCGGGGTGCAGGGTCGGAGACCCAGTACTTC

d_call: .
j_call: TRBJ1-5
cdr3_length: 13
v_call: TRBV7-9
clone_size: few
cdr3_aa: CASSSPHDQPQHF
cdr3_nt: TGTGCCAGCAGCTCCCCCCACGATCAGCCCCAGCATTTT

d_call: TRBD1
j_call: TRBJ2-3
cdr3_length: 15
v_call: TRBV10-2
clone_size: .
cdr3_aa: CASRLGQGNTDTQYF
cdr3_nt: TGCGCCAGCAGACTCGGACAGGGTAACACAGATACGCAGTATTTT

d_call: .
j_call: TRBJ2-3
cdr3_length: 15
v_call: TRBV5-1
clone_size: .
cdr3_aa: CASSLANSGTDTQYF
cdr3_nt: TGCGCCAGCAGCTTGGCCAATAGCGGCACAGATACGCAGTATTTT

d_call: .
j_call: TRBJ2-1
cdr3_length: 14
v_call: TRBV7-2
clone_size: few
cdr3_aa: CASARSALNNEQFF
cdr3_nt: TGTGCCAGCGCCCGATCGGCGCTTAACAATGAGCAGTTCTTC

d_call: .
j_call: TRBJ1-5
cdr3_length: 16
v_call: TRBV27
clone_size: .
cdr3_aa: CASSLFGRGPNQPQHF
cdr3_nt: TGTGCCAGCAGTTTATTCGGCAGAGGGCCCAATCAGCCCCAGCATTTT

d_call: TRBD1
j_call: TRBJ2-7
cdr3_length: 14
v_call: TRBV6-1
clone_size: few
cdr3_aa: CASTPGQAWYEQYF
cdr3_nt: TGTGCCAGCACCCCGGGACAGGCTTGGTACGAGCAGTACTTC

d_call: .
j_call: TRBJ1-5
cdr3_length: 14
v_call: TRBV30
clone_size: .
cdr3_aa: CAWSGTSSNQPQHF
cdr3_nt: TGTGCCTGGAGTGGGACGTCGAGCAATCAGCCCCAGCATTTT

d_call: TRBD1
j_call: TRBJ2-6
cdr3_length: 21
v_call: TRBV29-1
clone_size: few
cdr3_aa: CSARRARDRTQRLSGANVLTF
cdr3_nt: TGCAGCGCCCGCAGGGCCCGGGACAGAACCCAACGTCTGTCTGGGGCCAACGTCCTGACTTTC

d_call: .
j_call: TRBJ1-1
cdr3_length: 12
v_call: TRBV11-2
clone_size: .
cdr3_aa: CASSNRQPEAFF
cdr3_nt: TGTGCCAGCAGCAACCGACAGCCCGAAGCTTTCTTT

d_call: .
j_call: TRBJ2-1
cdr3_length: 12
v_call: TRBV27
clone_size: few
cdr3_aa: CASSSQGGYQFF
cdr3_nt: TGTGCCAGCAGTTCGCAGGGGGGATACCAGTTCTTC

d_call: .
j_call: TRBJ1-4
cdr3_length: 15
v_call: TRBV4-3
clone_size: few
cdr3_aa: CASSQQAGSWEKLFF
cdr3_nt: TGCGCCAGCAGCCAACAGGCGGGTTCTTGGGAAAAACTGTTTTTT